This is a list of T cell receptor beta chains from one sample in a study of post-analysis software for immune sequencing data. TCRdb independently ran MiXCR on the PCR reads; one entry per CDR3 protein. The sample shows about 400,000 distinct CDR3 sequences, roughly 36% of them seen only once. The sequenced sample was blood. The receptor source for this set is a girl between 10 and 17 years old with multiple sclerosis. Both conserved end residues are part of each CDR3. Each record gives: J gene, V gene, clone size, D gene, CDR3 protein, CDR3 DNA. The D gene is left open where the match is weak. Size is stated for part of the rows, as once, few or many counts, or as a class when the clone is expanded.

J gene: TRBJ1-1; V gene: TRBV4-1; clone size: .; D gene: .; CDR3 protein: CASSQVLESTEAFF; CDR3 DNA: TGCGCCAGCAGCCAAGTCCTGGAGAGCACTGAAGCTTTCTTT
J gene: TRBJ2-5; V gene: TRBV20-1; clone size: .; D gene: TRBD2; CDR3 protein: CSARDLGLAAQWAQYF; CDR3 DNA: TGCAGTGCTAGAGATCTTGGACTAGCGGCACAGTGGGCCCAGTACTTC
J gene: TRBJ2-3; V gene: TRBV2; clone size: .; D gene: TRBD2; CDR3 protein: CASRRGTSGVTDTQYF; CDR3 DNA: TGTGCCAGCAGAAGGGGGACTAGCGGGGTCACAGATACGCAGTATTTT
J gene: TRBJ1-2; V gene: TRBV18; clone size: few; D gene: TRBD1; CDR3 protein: CASGGTETLYGYTF; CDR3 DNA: TGTGCCAGCGGAGGGACAGAGACTCTCTATGGCTACACCTTC
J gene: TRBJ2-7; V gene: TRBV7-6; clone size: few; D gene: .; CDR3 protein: CASSRGREQYF; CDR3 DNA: TGTGCCAGCAGCAGGGGGAGGGAGCAGTACTTC
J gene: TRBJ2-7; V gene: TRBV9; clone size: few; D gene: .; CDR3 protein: CASSVAGGLSYEQYF; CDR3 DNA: TGTGCCAGCAGCGTAGCGGGGGGCCTCTCCTACGAGCAGTACTTC
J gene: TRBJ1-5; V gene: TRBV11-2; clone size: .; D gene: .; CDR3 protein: CASSPQGNNQPQHF; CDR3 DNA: TGTGCCAGCAGCCCTCAGGGGAACAATCAGCCCCAGCATTTT
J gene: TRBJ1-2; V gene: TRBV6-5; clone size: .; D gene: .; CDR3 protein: CASSYSWGTNYGYTF; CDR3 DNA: TGTGCCAGCAGTTACTCGTGGGGTACGAACTATGGCTACACCTTC
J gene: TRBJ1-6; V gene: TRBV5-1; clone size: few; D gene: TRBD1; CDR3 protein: CASSFQGEGNSPLHF; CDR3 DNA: TGCGCCAGCAGCTTCCAGGGGGAAGGTAATTCACCCCTCCACTTT
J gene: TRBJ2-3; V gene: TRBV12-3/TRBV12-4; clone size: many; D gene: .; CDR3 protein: CASSLGVADTQYF; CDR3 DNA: TGTGCCAGCAGTTTAGGGGTCGCAGATACGCAGTATTTT
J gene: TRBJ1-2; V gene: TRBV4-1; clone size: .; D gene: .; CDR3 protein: CASSQAWGAFGYTF; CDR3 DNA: TGCGCCAGCAGCCAAGCGTGGGGGGCTTTCGGCTACACCTTC
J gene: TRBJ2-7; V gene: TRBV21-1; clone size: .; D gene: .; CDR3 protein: CASIDRCSYEQYF; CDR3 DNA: TGTGCCAGTATCGACAGGTGCTCCTACGAGCAGTACTTC
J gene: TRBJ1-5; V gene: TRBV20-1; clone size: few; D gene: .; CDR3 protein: CSAGGSYSNQPQHF; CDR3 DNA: TGCAGTGCAGGGGGGTCCTATAGCAATCAGCCCCAGCATTTT
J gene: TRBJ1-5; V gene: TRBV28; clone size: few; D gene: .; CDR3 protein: CASSLGGRVNQPQHF; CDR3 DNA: TGTGCCAGCAGTTTGGGAGGCAGGGTCAATCAGCCCCAGCATTTT
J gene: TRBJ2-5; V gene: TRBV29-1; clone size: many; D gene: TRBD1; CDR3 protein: CSGGQGVRETQYF; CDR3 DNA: TGCAGCGGCGGACAGGGGGTTCGGGAGACCCAGTACTTC
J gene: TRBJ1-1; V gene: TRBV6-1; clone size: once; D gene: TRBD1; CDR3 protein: CANSGGQGTEAFF; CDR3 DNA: TGTGCCAACTCAGGGGGCCAGGGCACTGAAGCTTTCTTT
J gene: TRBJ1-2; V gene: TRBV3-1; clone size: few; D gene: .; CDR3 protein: CASSHPLRYGYTF; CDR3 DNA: TGTGCCAGCAGCCATCCTCTACGCTATGGCTACACCTTC
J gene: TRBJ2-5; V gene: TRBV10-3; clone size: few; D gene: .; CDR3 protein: CAISVEQGRETQYF; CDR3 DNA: TGTGCCATCAGTGTGGAACAGGGGAGGGAGACCCAGTACTTC
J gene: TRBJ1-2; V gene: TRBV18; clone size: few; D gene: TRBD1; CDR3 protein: CASSRTGERYGYTF; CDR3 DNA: TGTGCCAGCTCGCGGACAGGGGAAAGATATGGCTACACCTTC
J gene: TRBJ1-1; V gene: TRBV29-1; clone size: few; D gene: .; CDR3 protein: CSVSTTGDTEAFF; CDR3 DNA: TGCAGCGTTTCCACGACAGGAGACACTGAAGCTTTCTTT
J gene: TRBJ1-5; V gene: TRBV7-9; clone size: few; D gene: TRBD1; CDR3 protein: CASSQGTVNQPQHF; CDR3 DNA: TGTGCCAGCAGTCAGGGGACAGTTAATCAGCCCCAGCATTTT
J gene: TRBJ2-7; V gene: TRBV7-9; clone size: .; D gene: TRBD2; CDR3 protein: CASSPRGGYLGSSYEQYF; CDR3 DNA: TGTGCCAGCAGCCCTCGCGGGGGGTACCTGGGGAGCTCCTACGAGCAGTACTTC
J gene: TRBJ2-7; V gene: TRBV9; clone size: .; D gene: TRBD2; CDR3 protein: CASSALAGPSYEQYF; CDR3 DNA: TGTGCCAGCAGCGCCCTAGCGGGGCCTTCCTACGAGCAGTACTTC
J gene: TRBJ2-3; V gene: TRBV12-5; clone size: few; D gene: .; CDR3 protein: CASGLAQGWDTQYF; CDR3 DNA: TGTGCTAGTGGTTTGGCACAGGGTTGGGATACGCAGTATTTT
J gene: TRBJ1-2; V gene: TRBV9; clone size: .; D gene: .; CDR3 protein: CASHRSYYGYTF; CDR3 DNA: TGTGCCAGCCATCGCAGCTACTATGGCTACACCTTC
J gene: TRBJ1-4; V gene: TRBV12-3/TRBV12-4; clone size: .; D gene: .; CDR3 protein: CASSLAGGEKPFF; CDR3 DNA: TGTGCCAGCAGCTTGGCAGGTGGTGAAAAACCGTTTTTT
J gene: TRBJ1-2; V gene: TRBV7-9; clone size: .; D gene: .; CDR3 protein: CASSAQGLPYGYTF; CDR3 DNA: TGTGCCAGCAGCGCTCAGGGGCTCCCTTATGGCTACACCTTC
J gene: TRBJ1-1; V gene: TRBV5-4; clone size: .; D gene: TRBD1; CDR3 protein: CASSTKQGAEAFF; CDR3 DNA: TGTGCCAGCAGCACCAAACAGGGGGCTGAAGCTTTCTTT
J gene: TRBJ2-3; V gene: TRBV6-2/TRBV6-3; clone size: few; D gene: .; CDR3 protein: CASGYTQYF; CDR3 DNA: TGTGCCAGCGGTTATACGCAGTATTTT
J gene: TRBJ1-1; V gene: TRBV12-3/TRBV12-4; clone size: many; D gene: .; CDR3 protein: CASSLISTANTEAFF; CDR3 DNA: TGTGCCAGCAGTCTCATCTCGACAGCGAACACTGAAGCTTTCTTT
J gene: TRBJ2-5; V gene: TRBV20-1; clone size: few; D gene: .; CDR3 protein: CSAREGARETQYF; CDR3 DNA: TGCAGTGCTAGAGAGGGGGCGAGGGAGACCCAGTACTTC
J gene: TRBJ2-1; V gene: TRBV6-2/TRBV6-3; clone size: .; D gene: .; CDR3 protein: CASSYSKGRNNEQFF; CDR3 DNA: TGTGCCAGCAGTTACTCTAAGGGAAGAAACAATGAGCAGTTCTTC
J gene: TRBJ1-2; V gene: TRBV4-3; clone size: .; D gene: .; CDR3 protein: CASSQDVAMVNVYGYTF; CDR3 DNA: TGCGCCAGCAGCCAAGATGTCGCCATGGTGAATGTATACGGCTACACCTTC
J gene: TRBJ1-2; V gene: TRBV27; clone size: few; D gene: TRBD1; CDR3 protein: CASSSPGTAGANYGYTF; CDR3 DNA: TGTGCCAGCAGTTCTCCCGGGACAGCCGGAGCTAACTATGGCTACACCTTC
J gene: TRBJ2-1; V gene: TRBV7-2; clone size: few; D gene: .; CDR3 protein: CASSLIKDSDEQFF; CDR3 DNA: TGTGCCAGCAGCTTAATAAAGGATAGCGATGAGCAGTTCTTC
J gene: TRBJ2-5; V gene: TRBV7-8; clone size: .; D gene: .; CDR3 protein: CASSLLLATQYF; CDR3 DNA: TGTGCCAGCAGCTTGCTTCTAGCGACCCAGTACTTC
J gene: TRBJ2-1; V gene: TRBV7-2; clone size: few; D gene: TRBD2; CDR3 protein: CASSSVRTSGAHGNEQFF; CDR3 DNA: TGTGCCAGCAGCTCCGTCCGGACTAGCGGGGCCCACGGCAATGAGCAGTTCTTC
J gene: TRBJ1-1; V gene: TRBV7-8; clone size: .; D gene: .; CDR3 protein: CASSLRIRGENTEAFF; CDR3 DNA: TGTGCCAGCAGCTTACGTATAAGGGGAGAGAACACTGAAGCTTTCTTT
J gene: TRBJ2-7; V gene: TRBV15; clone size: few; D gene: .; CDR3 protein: CATSRGTYEQYF; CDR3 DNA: TGTGCCACCAGCAGAGGAACCTACGAGCAGTACTTC
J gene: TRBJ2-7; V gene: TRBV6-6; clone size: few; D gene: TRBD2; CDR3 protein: CASRDPGLSYEQYF; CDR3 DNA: TGTGCCAGCAGGGATCCGGGACTATCCTACGAGCAGTACTTC
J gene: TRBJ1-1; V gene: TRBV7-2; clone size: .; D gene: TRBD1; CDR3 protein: CASSLAGQGSTEAFF; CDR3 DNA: TGTGCCAGCAGCTTAGCCGGACAGGGGTCCACTGAAGCTTTCTTT
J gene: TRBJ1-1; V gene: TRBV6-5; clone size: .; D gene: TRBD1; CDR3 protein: CASRSGTGSEAFF; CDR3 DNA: TGTGCCAGCAGATCCGGGACAGGGTCTGAAGCTTTCTTT
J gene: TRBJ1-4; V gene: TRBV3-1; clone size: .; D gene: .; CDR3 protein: CASSPSPGQHSNEKLFF; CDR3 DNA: TGTGCCAGCAGCCCCAGTCCCGGACAGCACAGCAATGAAAAACTGTTTTTT
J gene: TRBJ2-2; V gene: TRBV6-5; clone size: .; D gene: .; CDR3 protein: CATQPGHYTGELFF; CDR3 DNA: TGTGCCACCCAACCGGGACACTACACCGGGGAGCTGTTTTTT
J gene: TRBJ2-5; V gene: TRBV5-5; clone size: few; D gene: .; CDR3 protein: CASSSRVEETQYF; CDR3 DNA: TGTGCCAGCAGCTCGAGGGTGGAAGAGACCCAGTACTTC
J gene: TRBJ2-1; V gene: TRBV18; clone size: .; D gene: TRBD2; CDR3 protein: CAGSPSALAGAHSSYNEQFF; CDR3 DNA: TGTGCCGGCTCACCGTCGGCCTTAGCGGGGGCTCATAGCTCCTACAATGAGCAGTTCTTC
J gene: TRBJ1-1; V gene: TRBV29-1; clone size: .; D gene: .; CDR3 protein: CSVDHPGFTEAFF; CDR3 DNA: TGCAGCGTTGACCACCCAGGGTTCACTGAAGCTTTCTTT
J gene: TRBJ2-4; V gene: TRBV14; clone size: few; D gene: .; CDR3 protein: CASSQGPLPLNIQYF; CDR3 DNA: TGTGCCAGCAGCCAAGGGCCCCTCCCGTTAAACATTCAGTACTTC
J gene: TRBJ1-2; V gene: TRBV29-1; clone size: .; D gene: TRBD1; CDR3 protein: CSVEDPPGTGDGYTF; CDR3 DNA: TGCAGCGTTGAAGATCCCCCAGGGACAGGGGATGGCTACACCTTC
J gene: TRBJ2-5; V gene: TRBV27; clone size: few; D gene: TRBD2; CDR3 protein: CASSSLPGLAGGILGQETQYF; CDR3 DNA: TGTGCCAGCAGTTCCCTCCCAGGTCTAGCGGGGGGAATCCTAGGCCAAGAGACCCAGTACTTC
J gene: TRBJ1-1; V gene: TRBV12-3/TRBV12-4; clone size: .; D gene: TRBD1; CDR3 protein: CASSLRQGRPSEAFF; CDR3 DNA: TGTGCCAGCAGTTTAAGACAGGGGAGGCCCTCTGAAGCTTTCTTT
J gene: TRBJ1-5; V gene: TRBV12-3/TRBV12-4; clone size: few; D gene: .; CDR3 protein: CASTQPGGGQPQHF; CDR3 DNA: TGTGCCAGCACCCAGCCGGGGGGCGGACAGCCCCAGCATTTT
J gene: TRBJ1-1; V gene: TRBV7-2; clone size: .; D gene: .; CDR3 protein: CASSLTRQMNTEAFF; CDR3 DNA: TGTGCCAGCAGCTTGACTCGCCAAATGAACACTGAAGCTTTCTTT